A single sample is the source of the 30 T cell receptor beta chains below, sequenced in a study of beta chain features in type 1 diabetes. The study reverse transcribed the entire isolated RNA, so it sequenced expressed TCRB transcripts. Profiling relied on immunoSEQ multiplex PCR, and the TCRdb table lists in-frame clones only, not all of them. The table shows fewer than 250,000 clones, with around 9.6% occurring only once. Sequencing used naive CD4+ T cells from blood. The receptors originated from a woman between 18 and 29 years old in good health.

The chain employs TRBV6-1 and TRBJ1-6; D perhaps matches TRBD1 (6 bases). CDR1 is MNHNS and CDR2 is SASEGT in the germline V gene. This CDR3 comprises 19 residues. Trimming removed 1 base at V and 0 bases at J, with 16 bases between. The CDR3 is CASSEGDIFYSSYNSPLHF. The DNA of the CDR3 is TGTGCCAGCAGTGAAGGGGACATCTTCTACAGCTCCTATAATTCACCCCTCCACTTT.

This clone was detected a few times. This chain connects TRBV7-2 to TRBJ2-1; D is uncertain. The CDR3 is 13 amino acids. Germline V gives CDR1 SGHTA, CDR2 FQGNSA. V lost 4 bases to trimming and J lost 2 bases, with 6 bases between them. Here the CDR3 DNA reads TGTGCCAGCAGCTCTTCCCCCTACAATGAGCAGTTCTTC. Translating it yields CASSSSPYNEQFF.

The chain couples TRBV5-4 to TRBJ2-7; TRBD2 matches at 9 bases. Germline lookup yields CDR1 SGHNT and CDR2 YYREEE (reference sequence). The trim removed 4 bases at V and 6 bases at J, leaving 14 bases unmatched. The CDR3 sequence is 16 residues long. CDR3 in amino acids: CASSPEHRRGGSEQYF. The CDR3 DNA sequence: TGTGCCAGCAGCCCAGAGCATAGGCGGGGGGGCTCCGAGCAGTACTTC.

This clone was seen more than once but under ten times. The gene calls are TRBV18 and TRBJ1-1; D is unresolved. Germline CDR1 and CDR2: KGHSH and LQKENI. CDR3 size: 16 residues. Trimming removed 0 bases at V and 2 bases at J, with 13 bases between. The CDR3 nucleotides read TGTGCCAGCTCACCACCGACGGCGCGGGTTAACACTGAAGCTTTCTTT. This translates into CASSPPTARVNTEAFF.

This clone was detected a few times. The chain recombines TRBV6-6 with TRBJ2-2; unclear D gene. The germline gives CDR1 MNHNY, CDR2 SVGAGI (reference sequence). CDR3 length equals 11 residues. V lost 4 bases, J lost 11 bases, and 8 bases lay in between. The CDR3 nucleotides are TGTGCCAGCAGTTCCCCGGGTGAGCTGTTTTTT. Translating gives CASSSPGELFF.

The chain is built from TRBV4-1 and TRBJ2-7; D might be TRBD1 (6 bases). Germline CDR1 reads MGHRA; CDR2 reads YSYEKL. V lost 2 bases and J 6 bases, leaving 8 bases between the germline ends. CDR3 length: 12 amino acids. CDR3 sequence: CASSQQGTEQYF. In DNA, the CDR3 is TGCGCCAGCAGCCAACAGGGGACCGAGCAGTACTTC.

The chain joins TRBV6-5 to TRBJ2-1; a possible D gene is TRBD1 (5 bases). V was pared by 5 bases and J by 1 base, with 12 bases between. This CDR3 region has 15 residues. Germline CDR1 MNHEY, CDR2 SVGAGI. This chain's CDR3 is CASSPGLSSYNEQFF. In DNA, the CDR3 is TGTGCCAGCAGTCCAGGGCTGTCGTCCTACAATGAGCAGTTCTTC.

The V gene is TRBV6-1, the J gene TRBJ2-5; D is undetermined. This CDR3 spans 13 amino acids. The germline V gene has CDR1 MNHNS and CDR2 SASEGT. With 1 base removed from V and 0 bases from J, the gap between germline ends came to 3 bases. CDR3 residues: CASSEVDQETQYF. CDR3 DNA: TGTGCCAGCAGTGAAGTCGACCAAGAGACCCAGTACTTC.

There are a few counts of this clone. The J gene is TRBJ2-1, the V gene TRBV7-2, with D tentatively TRBD2 (6 bases). The germline CDR1 and CDR2 sequences are SGHTA and FQGNSA. Trimming cost V 5 bases and J 4 bases, with 18 bases left between them. This CDR3 has 16 residues. For the CDR3, the DNA is TGTGCCAGCAGCCCCGCTAGGGCGACTAGTTACAATGAGCAGTTCTTC. It specifies CASSPARATSYNEQFF.

This sequence joins TRBV11-2 and TRBJ2-5, with D possibly matching TRBD1 (5 bases). V was cut by 4 bases and J by 5 bases, with 11 bases left in between. The CDR3 extends over 13 amino acids. Per germline, CDR1 SGHAT and CDR2 FQNNGV. CDR3 residues: CASSSQGSETQYF. In nucleotides, the CDR3 is TGTGCCAGCAGCTCCCAGGGAAGTGAGACCCAGTACTTC. The full variable domain, with the rest looked up from reference TRBV11-2 and TRBJ2-5, is EAGVAQSPRYKIIEKRQSVAFWCNPISGHATLYWYQQILGQGPKLLIQFQNNGVVDDSQLPKDRFSAERLKGVDSTLKIQPAKLEDSAVYLCASSSQGSETQYFGPGTRLLVL.

Points on this clone: This sample also contains other DNA sequences that code for the same CDR3. The rearrangement links TRBV18 to TRBJ2-7; possible D gene TRBD2, 5 bases. V dropped 6 bases and J dropped 4 bases, with 13 bases sitting between them. This CDR3 region has 13 residues. The germline CDR1 and CDR2 sequences are KGHSH and LQKENI. CDR3 nucleotide sequence: TGTGCCAGCTCTCCCCGACGGGATTACGAGCAGTACTTC. Translated: CASSPRRDYEQYF.

Ten or more counts support this clone. This chain links TRBV19 with TRBJ2-1; weak D call: TRBD2 (5 bases). Germline CDR1 is LNHDA and CDR2 is SQIVND (reference sequence). This CDR3 is built from 12 residues. The DNA of the CDR3 is TGTGCGGTTGGCGGGCTAAGCAATGAGCAGTTCTTC. Protein sequence: CAVGGLSNEQFF.

The chain uses TRBV7-3 and TRBJ2-1; 12 bases match TRBD2. The CDR3 totals 16 residues. Trimming at V came to 5 bases and at J to 6 bases, leaving 8 bases not matched to a gene. Per the germline V gene, CDR1 is SGHTA and CDR2 is FQGTGA. DNA of the CDR3: TGTGCCAGCAGCCCACGGACTAGCGGGACGGGCAATGAGCAGTTCTTC. Translation: CASSPRTSGTGNEQFF.

This clone was observed many times. V usage is TRBV7-9 and J usage is TRBJ1-1; D might be TRBD1 (5 bases). V lost 5 bases to trimming and J lost 8 bases, with 6 bases between them. There are 10 residues in the CDR3. Germline V gives CDR1 SEHNR, CDR2 FQNEAQ (reference sequence). CDR3 bases: TGTGCCAGCAGCGGGGCGGAAGCTTTCTTT. Its protein product is CASSGAEAFF.

In its sample, this clone was seen a few times. V usage is TRBV5-8 and J usage is TRBJ1-5; D is ambiguous. Germline V gene sequence: CDR1 SGHTS, CDR2 YDEGEE. The CDR3 is 15 residues long. The V end was cut by 8 bases, the J end by 0 bases, with 15 bases between. CDR3 DNA sequence: TGTGCCAGGGAACACAGTGAATATAGCAATCAGCCCCAGCATTTT. Translated: CAREHSEYSNQPQHF.

CDR3 loop: CATSRGTDRGSYEQYF. CDR3 sequence (DNA): TGTGCCACCAGCAGAGGGACGGACAGGGGTTCCTACGAGCAGTACTTC. The gene calls are TRBV15 and TRBJ2-7; the match to TRBD1 covers 9 bases. CDR1 LNHNV and CDR2 YYDKDF come from the germline V gene (reference sequence). The CDR3 covers 16 residues. The J segment lost 1 base and the V segment lost 1 base, leaving 5 bases of the junction unmatched.

This chain connects TRBV6-1 to TRBJ2-7; possibly TRBD2 for D (5 bases). The CDR3 runs to 14 residues. V gave up 7 bases and J gave up 3 bases, with 16 bases separating them. CDR1 is MNHNS and CDR2 is SASEGT in the germline V gene. The CDR3 DNA reads as TGTGCCAGCACCGAACCTCGGGGTATCTACGAGCAGTACTTC. This gives the protein CASTEPRGIYEQYF.

In this sample, this clone turned up many times. The chain employs TRBV9 and TRBJ2-7; 10 positions agree with TRBD2. Germline V gives CDR1 SGDLS, CDR2 YYNGEE. V lost 5 bases to trimming and J lost 5 bases; unmatched junction nucleotides: 7. This CDR3 comprises 14 residues. The CDR3 region has the DNA TGTGCCAGCAGACCTAGCGGGAGTGGCGACGAGCAGTACTTC. Translated, it gives CASRPSGSGDEQYF.

V and J are TRBV12-5 and TRBJ2-1, with TRBD1 matching 12 bases. The CDR3 is 15 amino acids. V shed 1 base, J shed 9 bases, and the junction held 4 bases outside the gene matches. The germline V gene has CDR1 LGHNT and CDR2 FRNRAP. CDR3 sequence: CASGLGRDRGPEQFF. The CDR3 DNA follows: TGTGCTAGTGGTTTGGGGCGGGACAGGGGGCCTGAGCAGTTCTTC.

This clone was counted only a few times. V is TRBV2 and J is TRBJ1-2; D ambiguous. The CDR3 runs to 14 residues. Germline V lookup: CDR1 SNHLY, CDR2 FYNNEI. Trimming removed 3 bases at V and 4 bases at J, with 12 bases between. CDR3: CASSEAGGTYGYTF. Written as DNA, the CDR3 is TGTGCCAGCAGTGAGGCAGGTGGTACCTATGGCTACACCTTC.

The chain carries TRBV30 and TRBJ1-2, with TRBD1 as a possible D gene (6 bases). This CDR3 spans 12 amino acids. V lost 4 bases to trimming and J lost 4 bases, with 10 bases between them. Germline assignment: CDR1 GTSNPN and CDR2 SVGIG (reference sequence). CDR3 sequence (DNA): TGTGCCTGGACCACAGGGTCCTATGGCTACACCTTC. Translation: CAWTTGSYGYTF.

The CDR3, as DNA: TGTGCCAGCAGCAGGAGGGGGCGCACTGAAGCTTTCTTT. Translation: CASSRRGRTEAFF. This chain joins TRBV11-1 and TRBJ1-1, with 7 bases aligning to TRBD1. The J segment lost 4 bases and the V segment lost 5 bases, leaving 4 bases of the junction unmatched. Germline V lookup: CDR1 SGHAT, CDR2 FQDESV (reference sequence). The CDR3 totals 13 residues.

The chain uses TRBV6-1 and TRBJ1-2; TRBD1 agrees at 7 bases. After removal of 6 bases from V and 0 bases from J, the junction contained 4 bases not matched to a gene. CDR3 length: 14 amino acids. Germline V CDR1 and CDR2: MNHNS, SASEGT. The CDR3: CASSPGTANYGYTF. The CDR3 bases are TGTGCCAGCAGCCCGGGGACAGCTAACTATGGCTACACCTTC.

This clone was seen only a few times. This chain links TRBV5-1 with TRBJ1-1; possible D gene TRBD1, 5 bases. The germline gives CDR1 SGHRS, CDR2 YFSETQ. V dropped 4 bases and J dropped 0 bases, with 10 bases sitting between them. The CDR3 is 14 amino acids. As DNA, the CDR3 is TGCGCCAGCAGCAGGACACAATTGAACACTGAAGCTTTCTTT. Protein product: CASSRTQLNTEAFF.

This clone was observed a few times. This chain links TRBV23-1 with TRBJ2-3; 9 bases are shared with TRBD2. Being an ORF, TRBV23-1 has a function that is uncertain. The CDR3 extends over 17 amino acids. Germline trimming cut 5 bases from V and 5 bases from J; bases unmatched to any gene: 14. The CDR3 spells CASSGEREVEEQDTQYF. The CDR3 DNA reads as TGCGCCAGCAGTGGGGAGCGGGAGGTCGAGGAGCAAGATACGCAGTATTTT.

This clone was counted only a few times. This chain connects TRBV25-1 to TRBJ1-6, with D maybe TRBD1 (6 bases). The length of the CDR3 is 16 residues. Germline lookup yields CDR1 MGHDK and CDR2 SYGVNS. The ends were cut back, 4 bases at V and 5 bases at J, with 15 bases in the middle. CDR3 bases: TGTGCCAGCAGTGCATCAACGGGACATAATAATTCACCCCTCCACTTT. Protein sequence: CASSASTGHNNSPLHF.

In its sample, this clone was seen once. The rearrangement uses TRBV10-2 and TRBJ2-1, with 13 bases that match TRBD2. The CDR3 has 18 amino acids. Germline V gene data show CDR1 as WSHSY and CDR2 as SAAADI. The V segment lost 5 bases and the J segment 6 bases; nucleotides outside the gene matches: 13. CDR3 in amino acids: CASSPGLAGWGLTNEQFF. DNA of the CDR3: TGCGCCAGCAGTCCGGGACTAGCGGGATGGGGGTTGACCAATGAGCAGTTCTTC.

This clone has only a few counts. The chain carries TRBV4-1 and TRBJ1-6; 8 bases fit TRBD1. The J segment lost 9 bases and the V segment lost 3 bases, leaving 13 bases of the junction unmatched. The germline V gene encodes CDR1 MGHRA and CDR2 YSYEKL. The CDR3 is 17 amino acids. CDR3 loop: CASSHDDRDRLSSPLHF. As DNA, the CDR3 is TGCGCCAGCAGCCACGACGATCGGGACAGGCTAAGTTCACCCCTCCACTTT.

This clone appeared a few times. This chain's CDR3 is CAIGQGYNSPLHF. CDR3 DNA: TGTGCCATCGGGCAGGGGTATAATTCACCCCTCCACTTT. The chain is built from TRBV10-3 and TRBJ1-6; maybe TRBD1 (6 bases). V lost 8 bases to trimming and J lost 4 bases, with 9 bases between them. Germline V gene data show CDR1 as ENHRY and CDR2 as SYGVKD. The CDR3 is 13 residues long.

V is TRBV29-1 and J is TRBJ2-1; 7 bases are shared with TRBD2. V shed 4 bases, J shed 0 bases, and the junction held 3 bases outside the gene matches. Germline CDR1 and CDR2: SQVTM and ANQGSEA. This CDR3 spans 14 amino acids. The CDR3 DNA follows: TGCAGCGTTGGTGGCGGGAGCTCCTACAATGAGCAGTTCTTC. Amino acids: CSVGGGSSYNEQFF.